Listed below are T cell receptor beta chains from one sample, sequenced in a study of blood T cell repertoires in COVID-19. Profiling relied on immunoSEQ multiplex PCR, and the TCRdb table lists in-frame clones only, not all of them. The sample contains some 73,000 clones, about 79% of which appear only once. Material for sequencing was peripheral blood. The origin of the receptors is a woman aged 55 to 70 with acute or convalescent COVID-19. Each CDR3 is given with its conserved first and last residue. A D gene is named only where the DNA matches it firmly. Clone size, where shown, is once, few, many, or a class for clones that have expanded.

>.|TRBD1|TRBV18|13|TRBJ2-7
CASSRLTGEEPYF
TGTGCCAGCTCACGACTTACAGGGGAAGAGCCGTACTTC
>.|.|TRBV27|15|TRBJ1-3
CASRPTGGSGNTIYF
TGTGCCAGCAGACCTACAGGCGGCTCTGGAAACACCATATATTTT
>.|TRBD1|TRBV7-9|15|TRBJ1-1
CASREAGQGPTEAFF
TGTGCCAGCCGAGAGGCAGGACAGGGTCCCACTGAAGCTTTCTTT
>.|.|TRBV2|13|TRBJ1-1
CASSVIVNTEAFF
TGTGCCAGCAGTGTTATAGTGAACACTGAAGCTTTCTTT
>.|TRBD2|TRBV6-6|15|TRBJ2-7
CASSLTSGGLYEQYF
TGTGCCAGCAGTCTAACTAGCGGGGGGTTGTACGAGCAGTACTTC
>.|.|TRBV4-2|17|TRBJ2-2
CASSQDLSGTGLRELFF
TGTGCCAGCAGCCAAGATCTTAGCGGAACAGGCCTGCGGGAGCTGTTTTTT
>once|TRBD2|TRBV30|17|TRBJ2-5
CAWSTGTSGGFAETQYF
TGTGCCTGGAGTACCGGGACTAGCGGGGGGTTTGCGGAGACCCAGTACTTC
>.|TRBD1|TRBV6-5|15|TRBJ2-5
CASTLDSGPQGDQYF
TGTGCCAGCACCCTCGATAGCGGTCCACAGGGGGACCAGTACTTC
>.|.|TRBV19|13|TRBJ1-1
CASSTGWDTEAFF
TGTGCCAGTAGTACCGGGTGGGACACTGAAGCTTTCTTT
>.|.|TRBV5-5|12|TRBJ1-3
CASSSRSGTIYF
TGTGCCAGCAGCTCGCGATCGGGCACCATATATTTT
>.|.|TRBV18|13|TRBJ1-1
CASSGGQNTEAFF
TGTGCCAGCTCCGGGGGTCAGAACACTGAAGCTTTCTTT
>.|.|TRBV4-1|12|TRBJ2-5
CASTSGVGTQYF
TGCGCCAGCACCTCAGGGGTCGGGACCCAGTACTTC
>few|TRBD2|TRBV28|16|TRBJ2-3
CASSSLGLALTDTQYF
TGTGCCAGCAGTTCCCTCGGACTAGCCCTCACAGATACGCAGTATTTT
>once|TRBD1|TRBV19|16|TRBJ2-5
CASSIGTGATQETQYF
TGTGCCAGTAGTATAGGGACAGGGGCTACCCAAGAGACCCAGTACTTC
>.|TRBD1|TRBV4-2|16|TRBJ2-3
CASSQDRGLRTDTQYF
TGTGCCAGCAGCCAAGATAGGGGGCTGCGCACAGATACGCAGTATTTT
>.|TRBD2|TRBV7-6|15|TRBJ2-3
CASSRSSGYTDTQYF
TGTGCCAGCAGCCGATCTAGCGGGTACACAGATACGCAGTATTTT
>.|.|TRBV5-1|15|TRBJ1-2
CASSLALTGDYGYTF
TGCGCCAGCAGCTTGGCTTTAACCGGGGACTATGGCTACACCTTC
>once|TRBD1|TRBV18|14|TRBJ1-1
CASSPGQGVTEAFF
TGTGCCAGCTCACCCGGACAGGGAGTCACTGAAGCTTTCTTT
>.|.|TRBV28|15|TRBJ1-5
CASSLIFQGNQPQHF
TGTGCCAGCAGTTTAATATTCCAGGGGAATCAGCCCCAGCATTTT
>.|.|TRBV20-1|11|TRBJ1-2
CSARFGYGYTF
TGCAGTGCCAGGTTTGGCTATGGCTACACCTTC
>.|.|TRBV11-1|15|TRBJ2-7
CASSLNAGGTYEQYF
TGTGCCAGCAGCTTAAACGCGGGCGGGACCTACGAGCAGTACTTC